The 3 T cell receptor beta chains below were found in one sample sequenced in a study of regulatory T cells in long-lasting Graves disease. Library construction for TCR beta used iRepertoire HTBI primers and Arm-PCR of CDR3 regions. One entry per CDR3 protein, called by TCRdb with MiXCR from the multiplex PCR reads. The sample yields 400,000 or so distinct CDR3 sequences, about 25% seen once. Time point denoted: persistent/refractory GD, antithyroid drugs over 5 years with positive TRAb. PBMC-extracted RNA yielded the TCR library. Sequencing used peripheral blood mononuclear cells (PBMCs), obtained when the disease was refractory, from a patient treated with antithyroid drugs. The receptors were sampled from a female donor with Graves disease.

This clonotype showed up just a few times. The rearrangement uses TRBV6-1 and TRBJ2-1, with D hard to call. The V end lost 6 bases, the J end lost 5 bases, and 14 bases lay between the germline ends. Germline loops: CDR1 MNHNS, CDR2 SASEGT. The CDR3 spans 14 residues. The DNA of the CDR3 is TGTGCCAGCAGATGGGCGGTGCTAGACAATGAGCAGTTCTTC. As protein: CASRWAVLDNEQFF.

In its sample, this clonotype was seen many times. The chain joins TRBV30 to TRBJ2-7; the D is unclear. The V end was cut by 1 base, the J end by 2 bases, with 6 bases between. The CDR3 covers 12 residues. Germline CDR1 and CDR2: GTSNPN and SVGIG (reference sequence). Written as DNA, the CDR3 is TGTGCCTGGAGTGCTACCACCTACGAGCAGTACTTC. Protein product: CAWSATTYEQYF.

The V gene is TRBV12-3 or TRBV12-4, the J gene TRBJ2-5; 7 bases agree with TRBD2. V dropped 4 bases and J dropped 7; count of bases not matched to a gene: 6. The CDR3 consists of 13 residues. The CDR3 DNA follows: TGTGCCAGCAGTTCGGGGGGTAGCGGGACCCAGTACTTC. Encoded protein: CASSSGGSGTQYF.